Below, 31 T cell receptor beta chains from the same sample are listed, as sequenced in a study of T cell repertoires and Cas9 in healthy adults listed by TCRdb under 2018. Library preparation was by the immunoSEQ multiplex PCR assay. TCRdb stores this immuneACCESS table with in-frame sequences only. Part of the clones is absent; in the studies checked, under half of the shortfall reflects unresolved V genes, and no reason is known for the rest. The sample yields around 20,000 clones; more than 75% were counted once. The ten largest clones capture around 0.71% of the sample. Sample: CD4+ effector T cells (CD127+, CD25-, CD137-, CD154-) from PBMCs; culture status not recorded. The source is a human donor in good health.

The rearrangement joins TRBV5-1 to TRBJ1-2; D ambiguous. The CDR3 contains 15 residues. Between the trimmed V and J ends, which lost 4 bases and 8 bases, there was a span of 21 bases. The germline V gene has CDR1 SGHRS and CDR2 YFSETQ. The CDR3 region has the DNA TGCGCCAGCAGCAAGGTACAGTCGGATTTACACGGCTACACCTTC. It codes for CASSKVQSDLHGYTF.

The rearrangement links TRBV6-5 to TRBJ1-6; the D is unclear. This CDR3 is 15 amino acids long. Germline CDR1 reads MNHEY; CDR2 reads SVGAGI. Trimming cost V 6 bases and J 9 bases, with 18 bases left between them. DNA for the CDR3: TGTGCCAGCAGACCCCACGGGGTCCGCGGTTCACCCCTCCACTTT. Amino acids: CASRPHGVRGSPLHF.

The chain joins TRBV7-9 to TRBJ1-2, with D hard to call. This CDR3 spans 11 amino acids. Germline loops: CDR1 SEHNR, CDR2 FQNEAQ (reference sequence). The V gene lost 5 bases and the J gene lost 2 bases, with 3 bases spanning the gap. CDR3 coding DNA: TGTGCCAGCAGCACGAACTATGGCTACACCTTC. It specifies CASSTNYGYTF.

This clone occurred once. V and J are TRBV6-6 and TRBJ1-2; 9 nucleotides match TRBD1. Germline V CDR1 and CDR2: MNHNY, SVGAGI (reference sequence). The CDR3 has 14 residues. The V gene end was trimmed by 4 bases and the J gene end by 3 bases; junction bases not matched to a gene: 3. CDR3 loop: CASSSRDRDYGYTF. The CDR3 bases are TGTGCCAGCAGTTCCCGGGACAGGGACTATGGCTACACCTTC.

A single count supports this clone. J is TRBJ2-3 and V is TRBV7-6; D is perhaps TRBD1 (6 bases). The CDR3 totals 15 residues. The V gene's germline CDR1 is SGHVS and CDR2 FNYEAQ. With 2 bases removed from V and 2 bases from J, the gap between germline ends came to 11 bases. The DNA of the CDR3 is TGTGCCAGCAGCTTATGGCAGGGGTTCACAGATACGCAGTATTTT. Its protein product is CASSLWQGFTDTQYF.

This clone was recorded a few times. The chain is built from TRBV9 and TRBJ1-1; D is perhaps TRBD1 (6 bases). In germline, CDR1 is SGDLS, CDR2 YYNGEE. Trimming pared 4 bases from V and 2 bases from J, leaving 12 bases between. CDR3 length: 14 amino acids. The chain's CDR3 is CASSLTGRNTEAFF. For the CDR3, the DNA is TGTGCCAGCAGCCTTACAGGGAGAAACACTGAAGCTTTCTTT.

Worth noting for this clone: Compared with germline, one end of the junction differs, possibly owing to a read error. The sample contains more than one DNA sequence encoding this CDR3. The chain is built from TRBV9 and TRBJ1-1; D is undetermined. CDR1 is SGDLS and CDR2 is YYNGEE in the germline V gene. This CDR3 is built from 13 residues. For the CDR3, the DNA is TGCGCCAGCAGCGTTCAAGGGAACACTGAAGCTTTCTTT. Its translation is CASSVQGNTEAFF.

In DNA form, the CDR3 reads TGTGCCAGCTCACCTCAACAGGGTTCTAGCACAGATACGCAGTATTTT. Amino acid sequence: CASSPQQGSSTDTQYF. This sequence joins TRBV18 and TRBJ2-3, with D possibly matching TRBD1 (6 bases). With 3 bases removed from V and 0 bases from J, the gap between germline ends came to 13 bases. The CDR3 contains 16 residues. The germline gives CDR1 KGHSH, CDR2 LQKENI.

The V gene is TRBV5-1, the J gene TRBJ2-3; D call uncertain. Trimming stripped 4 bases from V and 0 bases from J, with 15 bases between. The CDR3 runs to 16 residues. The germline V gene has CDR1 SGHRS and CDR2 YFSETQ. CDR3 sequence: CASSPLGVGSTDTQYF. In DNA form, the CDR3 reads TGCGCCAGCAGCCCCTTGGGCGTTGGGAGCACAGATACGCAGTATTTT.

The rearrangement uses TRBV7-9 and TRBJ1-4; 8 positions agree with TRBD1. The CDR3 covers 16 residues. The germline V gene encodes CDR1 SEHNR and CDR2 FQNEAQ (reference sequence). V was clipped by 8 bases and J by 3 bases; unmatched bases: 11. The CDR3 DNA reads as TGTGCCAGCGGCGGACAGGGCGGACGGGCTAATGAAAAACTGTTTTTT. As protein: CASGGQGGRANEKLFF.

This clone has only a few counts. This chain links TRBV2 with TRBJ2-3, with 12 bases identical to TRBD2. The V gene end was trimmed by 6 bases and the J gene end by 5 bases; junction bases not matched to a gene: 6. The CDR3 spans 15 residues. CDR1 and CDR2 from the germline V gene are SNHLY and FYNNEI. CDR3 protein: CASRPLAGGGDTQYF. The CDR3 DNA reads TGTGCCAGCAGGCCACTAGCGGGGGGAGGAGATACGCAGTATTTT.

This rearrangement joins TRBV5-4 to TRBJ1-2, with D tentatively TRBD1 (5 bases). The CDR3 totals 18 residues. V lost 0 bases and J 7 bases, leaving 25 bases between the germline ends. Germline V lookup: CDR1 SGHNT, CDR2 YYREEE (reference sequence). Here the CDR3 reads CASSLESWTLSSISGYTF. In DNA, the CDR3 is TGTGCCAGCAGCTTGGAGTCGTGGACATTATCTTCCATTTCTGGCTACACCTTC.

This clone was observed once. The V gene is TRBV5-6, the J gene TRBJ1-2; no definite D call. From germline, CDR1 is SGHDT and CDR2 YYEEEE. V shed 4 bases and J shed 8 bases, with 12 bases lying between them. This CDR3 has 12 residues. The DNA for the CDR3 is TGTGCCAGCAGCCGCGCGGGGTTCGGCTACACCTTC. Protein: CASSRAGFGYTF.

The J gene is TRBJ2-5, the V gene TRBV6-1; a possible D gene is TRBD2 (6 bases). Trimming stripped 5 bases from V and 7 bases from J, with 20 bases between. The CDR3 covers 15 residues. CDR1 is MNHNS and CDR2 is SASEGT in the germline V gene. CDR3: CASSSPSDGRGTQYF. CDR3 coding DNA: TGTGCCAGCAGTTCACCTTCTGATGGGCGGGGGACCCAGTACTTC.

The rearrangement joins TRBV5-6 to TRBJ2-1; a possible D gene is TRBD1 (6 bases). V lost 4 bases and J lost 4, with 12 bases in between. CDR3 length: 14 amino acids. The V gene's germline CDR1 is SGHDT and CDR2 YYEEEE. The CDR3 sequence is CASSRWTAYNEQFF. For the CDR3, the DNA is TGTGCCAGCAGCAGATGGACAGCTTACAATGAGCAGTTCTTC.

This clone was found a few times. This chain joins TRBV5-1 and TRBJ2-5; D remains ambiguous. Trimming took off 0 bases at V and 4 bases at J, with 4 bases between the two ends. The CDR3 covers 12 residues. The V gene's germline CDR1 is SGHRS and CDR2 YFSETQ. CDR3 protein: CASSLAVETQYF. CDR3 coding DNA: TGCGCCAGCAGCTTGGCCGTAGAGACCCAGTACTTC.

The chain couples TRBV2 to TRBJ1-2; the match to TRBD1 covers 7 bases. Trimming took 6 bases from V and 7 from J; bases not matched to a gene: 8. The V gene's germline CDR1 is SNHLY and CDR2 FYNNEI. This CDR3 is 13 amino acids long. CDR3 amino acids: CASSAGTVPGYTF. CDR3 nucleotide sequence: TGTGCCAGCAGCGCCGGGACAGTACCTGGCTACACCTTC.

The gene calls are TRBV5-1 and TRBJ2-3, with 9 bases fitting TRBD2. Germline CDR1 is SGHRS and CDR2 is YFSETQ. The CDR3 has 14 residues. The junction had 2 bases not matched to a gene; V was cut back by 2 bases and J by 4 bases. CDR3 DNA sequence: TGCGCCAGCAGCTTTAGCGGGGGACCAGATACGCAGTATTTT. Its protein is CASSFSGGPDTQYF.

The chain is built from TRBV5-1 and TRBJ1-2; TRBD1 is a possible D gene (6 bases). Germline CDR1 and CDR2: SGHRS and YFSETQ. CDR3 size: 14 residues. Trimming stripped 4 bases from V and 0 bases from J, with 10 bases between. CDR3 in DNA: TGCGCCAGCAGCGGGGACATAGCTAACTATGGCTACACCTTC. It specifies CASSGDIANYGYTF.

The V gene is TRBV9, the J gene TRBJ2-3; D may be TRBD1 or TRBD2 (5 bases each). CDR3 length equals 15 residues. CDR1 and CDR2 (germline): SGDLS, YYNGEE. Trimming pared 3 bases from V and 11 bases from J, leaving 22 bases between. In nucleotides, the CDR3 is TGTGCCAGCAGCGCCGAAACCCGTCAGAAGGGGAGGCAGTATTTT. This codes for CASSAETRQKGRQYF.

The V and J genes are TRBV7-2 and TRBJ2-1; 7 bases agree with TRBD2. With V trimmed by 4 bases and J by 1 base, 4 bases remained unmatched. This CDR3 comprises 15 residues. Germline V gives CDR1 SGHTA, CDR2 FQGNSA. The CDR3 sequence is CASSSSGVSYNEQFF. For the CDR3, the DNA is TGTGCCAGCAGCTCCAGCGGGGTTTCCTACAATGAGCAGTTCTTC. Full variable domain (rest looked up from reference TRBV7-2 and TRBJ2-1): GAGVSQSPSNKVTEKGKDVELRCDPISGHTALYWYRQSLGQGLEFLIYFQGNSAPDKSGLPSDRFSAERTGGSVSTLTIQRTQQEDSAVYLCASSSSGVSYNEQFFGPGTRLTVL.

The chain couples TRBV18 to TRBJ1-2, with 12 bases lining up with TRBD1. The CDR3 is 17 residues long. Germline-derived CDR1 and CDR2 are KGHSH and LQKENI. V was pared by 2 bases and J by 6 bases, with 10 bases of the junction left unmatched. CDR3 protein: CASSPIGSGTGGDGYTF. The DNA of the CDR3 is TGTGCCAGCTCACCAATAGGATCCGGGACAGGGGGCGATGGCTACACCTTC.

This clone was observed once. This chain uses TRBV18 with TRBJ2-7, with D hard to call. V lost 2 bases, J lost 3 bases, and 11 bases lay in between. The CDR3 sequence is 14 residues long. Germline loops: CDR1 KGHSH, CDR2 LQKENI. CDR3: CASSPSTGGYEQYF. CDR3 in DNA: TGTGCCAGCTCACCATCTACCGGCGGCTACGAGCAGTACTTC.

The V gene is TRBV5-4, the J gene TRBJ2-2; TRBD2 agrees at 10 bases. Trimming at V came to 3 bases and at J to 2 bases, leaving 4 bases not matched to a gene. Per the germline V gene, CDR1 is SGHNT and CDR2 is YYREEE (reference sequence). The CDR3 length is 16 residues. CDR3 region: CASSSAGGPNTGELFF. CDR3 coding DNA: TGTGCCAGCAGCTCAGCGGGGGGGCCTAACACCGGGGAGCTGTTTTTT.

V gene TRBV5-4 combines with J gene TRBJ2-5; 10 positions match TRBD2. CDR1 is SGHNT, CDR2 YYREEE, per germline (reference sequence). CDR3 size: 15 residues. Trimming at V came to 2 bases and at J to 2 bases, leaving 3 bases not matched to a gene. This chain's CDR3 is CASSFPAGGQETQYF. Here the CDR3 DNA reads TGTGCCAGCAGCTTTCCAGCGGGGGGGCAAGAGACCCAGTACTTC. The full variable domain, rest sourced from reference TRBV5-4 and TRBJ2-5, is ETGVTQSPTHLIKTRGQQVTLRCSSQSGHNTVSWYQQALGQGPQFIFQYYREEENGRGNFPPRFSGLQFPNYSSELNVNALELDDSALYLCASSFPAGGQETQYFGPGTRLLVL.

The V gene is TRBV15, the J gene TRBJ2-5; D tentatively reads TRBD1 or TRBD2 (5 bases each). The CDR3 sequence is 18 residues long. V was trimmed by 0 bases and J by 0 bases, leaving 17 bases between them. Germline lookup yields CDR1 LNHNV and CDR2 YYDKDF (reference sequence). CDR3 in amino acids: CATSRDLGVRGYQETQYF. CDR3 nucleotides: TGTGCCACCAGCAGAGATTTGGGGGTTCGCGGGTACCAAGAGACCCAGTACTTC.

The V and J genes are TRBV15 and TRBJ1-6, with 8 bases identical to TRBD1. The J segment lost 5 bases and the V segment lost 4 bases, leaving 4 bases of the junction unmatched. The germline CDR1 and CDR2 sequences are LNHNV and YYDKDF (reference sequence). The CDR3 is 15 residues long. The CDR3 region is CATSNGQGDNSPLHF. CDR3 DNA sequence: TGTGCCACCAGCAACGGACAGGGAGATAATTCACCCCTCCACTTT.

V gene TRBV6-5 combines with J gene TRBJ2-3, with TRBD1 identical over 10 bases. Losses at the gene ends were 2 bases for V and 6 bases for J; bases not matched to a gene: 5. Germline V gene data show CDR1 as MNHEY and CDR2 as SVGAGI. The CDR3 contains 15 residues. CDR3 residues: CASSYGGQGSDTQYF. The CDR3 bases are TGTGCCAGCAGTTACGGGGGACAGGGGTCGGATACGCAGTATTTT.

The chain joins TRBV15 to TRBJ2-7; D possibly matches TRBD1 or TRBD2 (6 bases each). V gave up 0 bases and J gave up 3 bases, with 15 bases separating them. Germline V gives CDR1 LNHNV, CDR2 YYDKDF (reference sequence). The CDR3 spans 16 residues. CDR3 nucleotides: TGTGCCACCAGCAGAGATATAGGGGGGAGCTTCTACGAGCAGTACTTC. Its translation is CATSRDIGGSFYEQYF.

This chain uses TRBV5-1 with TRBJ2-1, with D possibly matching TRBD1 (6 bases). With 1 base removed from V and 0 bases from J, the gap between germline ends came to 11 bases. The CDR3 length is 16 residues. CDR1 SGHRS and CDR2 YFSETQ come from the germline V gene. The CDR3 nucleotides are TGCGCCAGCAGCTTGTCAGGGGTAATCTCCTACAATGAGCAGTTCTTC. It specifies CASSLSGVISYNEQFF.

This rearrangement joins TRBV6-4 to TRBJ2-3; 9 bases map to TRBD2. The CDR3 has 16 amino acids. The J segment lost 1 base and the V segment lost 6 bases, leaving 8 bases of the junction unmatched. The V gene's germline CDR1 is MRHNA and CDR2 SNTAGT. The CDR3 here is CASSTNGGGGTDTQYF. The CDR3, as DNA: TGTGCCAGCAGCACGAATGGCGGGGGGGGCACAGATACGCAGTATTTT.